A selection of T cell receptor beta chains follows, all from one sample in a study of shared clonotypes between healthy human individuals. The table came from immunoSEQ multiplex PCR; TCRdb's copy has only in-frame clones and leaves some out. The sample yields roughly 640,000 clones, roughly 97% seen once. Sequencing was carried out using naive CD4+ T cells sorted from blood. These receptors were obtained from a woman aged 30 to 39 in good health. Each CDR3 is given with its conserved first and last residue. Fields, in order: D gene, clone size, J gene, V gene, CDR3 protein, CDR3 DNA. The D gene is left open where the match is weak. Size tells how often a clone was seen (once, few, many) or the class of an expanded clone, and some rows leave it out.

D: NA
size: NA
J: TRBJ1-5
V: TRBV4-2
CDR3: CASSPTTLLEGSNQPQHF
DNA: TGTGCCAGCAGCCCAACGACCTTATTGGAGGGCAGCAATCAGCCCCAGCATTTT

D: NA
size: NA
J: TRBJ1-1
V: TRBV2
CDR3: CASRERAEAFF
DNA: TGTGCCAGCAGAGAGCGGGCTGAAGCTTTCTTT

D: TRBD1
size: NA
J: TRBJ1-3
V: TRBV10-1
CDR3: CASSESGQGKAGNTIYF
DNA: TGCGCCAGCAGTGAGTCCGGACAGGGAAAAGCGGGAAACACCATATATTTT

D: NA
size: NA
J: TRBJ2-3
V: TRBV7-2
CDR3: CASSLLRLAGRVDTQYF
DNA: TGTGCCAGCAGCCTGCTCCGCCTAGCAGGAAGGGTAGATACGCAGTATTTT

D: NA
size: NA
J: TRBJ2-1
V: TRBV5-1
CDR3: CASSPLGGNYNEQFF
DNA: TGCGCCAGCAGCCCCCTAGGTGGGAACTACAATGAGCAGTTCTTC

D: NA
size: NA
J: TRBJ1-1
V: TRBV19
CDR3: CASSMGRSTDTEAFF
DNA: TGTGCCAGTAGTATGGGCAGATCGACAGACACTGAAGCTTTCTTT

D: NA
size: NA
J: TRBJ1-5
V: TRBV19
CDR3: CASTQQTGRVNQPQHF
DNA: TGTGCCAGTACCCAACAAACAGGGCGGGTCAATCAGCCCCAGCATTTT

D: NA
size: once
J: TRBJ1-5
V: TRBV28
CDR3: CASSIRPFSNQPQHF
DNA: TGTGCCAGCAGCATTCGACCGTTTAGCAATCAGCCCCAGCATTTT

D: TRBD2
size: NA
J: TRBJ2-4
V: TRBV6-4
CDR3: CASSDGLAGAKNIQYF
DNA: TGTGCCAGCAGTGACGGACTAGCGGGAGCCAAAAACATTCAGTACTTC

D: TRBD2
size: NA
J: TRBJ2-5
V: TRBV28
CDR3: CASSHPRLGGETQYF
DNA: TGTGCCAGCAGTCACCCCCGACTGGGGGGGGAGACCCAGTACTTC

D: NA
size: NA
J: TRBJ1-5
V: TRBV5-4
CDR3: CASSHGGRYSNQPQHF
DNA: TGTGCCAGCAGCCACGGCGGCCGTTATAGCAATCAGCCCCAGCATTTT

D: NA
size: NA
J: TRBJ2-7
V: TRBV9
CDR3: CASSVMSSSYEQYF
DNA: TGTGCCAGCAGCGTAATGAGTTCCTCCTACGAGCAGTACTTC

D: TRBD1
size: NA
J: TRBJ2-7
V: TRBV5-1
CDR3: CASSVRTGSSYEQYF
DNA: TGCGCCAGCAGCGTCCGGACAGGGAGCTCCTACGAGCAGTACTTC

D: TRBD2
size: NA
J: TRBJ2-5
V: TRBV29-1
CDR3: CSVHIKTSGSQETQYF
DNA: TGCAGCGTCCACATAAAGACTAGCGGGAGTCAAGAGACCCAGTACTTC

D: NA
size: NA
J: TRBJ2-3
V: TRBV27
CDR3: CASSGLFGQAQYF
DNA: TGTGCCAGCAGCGGCCTGTTCGGGCAAGCGCAGTATTTT

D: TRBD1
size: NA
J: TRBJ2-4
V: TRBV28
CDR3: CASSPGQGVNIQYF
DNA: TGTGCCAGCAGCCCGGGACAGGGGGTAAACATTCAGTACTTC

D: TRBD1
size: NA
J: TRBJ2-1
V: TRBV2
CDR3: CASHPGTGPFF
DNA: TGTGCCAGCCATCCCGGGACAGGTCCGTTCTTC

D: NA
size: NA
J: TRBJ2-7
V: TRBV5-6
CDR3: CASSLGQPLYEQYF
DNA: TGTGCCAGCAGCTTGGGACAGCCTCTCTACGAGCAGTACTTC

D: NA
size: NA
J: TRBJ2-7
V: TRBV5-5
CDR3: CASSLVGTSYEQYF
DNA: TGTGCCAGCAGCTTGGTTGGTACTTCCTACGAGCAGTACTTC

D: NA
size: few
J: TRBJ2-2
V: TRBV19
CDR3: CASSISPGELFF
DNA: TGTGCCAGTAGTATCTCCCCCGGGGAGCTGTTTTTT

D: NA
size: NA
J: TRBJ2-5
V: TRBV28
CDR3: CASSLIDGRGLWETQYF
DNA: TGTGCCAGCAGTTTAATAGATGGGAGGGGGCTATGGGAGACCCAGTACTTC

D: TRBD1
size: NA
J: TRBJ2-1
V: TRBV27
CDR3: CASSFRDRVFF
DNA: TGTGCCAGCAGCTTCCGGGACAGGGTGTTCTTC

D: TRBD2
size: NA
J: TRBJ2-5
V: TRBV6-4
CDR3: CASSRTRSETQYF
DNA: TGTGCCAGCAGTCGGACTAGGAGCGAGACCCAGTACTTC

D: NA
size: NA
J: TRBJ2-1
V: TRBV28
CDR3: CASSSAASEVSKGFF
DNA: TGTGCCAGCAGTTCCGCAGCTAGCGAAGTATCGAAGGGGTTCTTC

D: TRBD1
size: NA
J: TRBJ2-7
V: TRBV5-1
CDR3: CASRPPGQGYEQYF
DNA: TGCGCCAGCAGGCCACCGGGACAGGGGTACGAGCAGTACTTC

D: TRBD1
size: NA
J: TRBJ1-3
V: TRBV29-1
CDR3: CSVEDGQLGTGGSTGNTIYF
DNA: TGCAGCGTTGAAGATGGGCAGTTAGGGACAGGGGGCTCCACTGGAAACACCATATATTTT

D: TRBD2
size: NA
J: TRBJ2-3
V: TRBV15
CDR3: CATSRVLAGATQYF
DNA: TGTGCCACCAGCAGGGTCCTAGCGGGAGCAACGCAGTATTTT

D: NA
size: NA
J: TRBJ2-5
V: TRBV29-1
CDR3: CSAVWESETQYF
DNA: TGCAGCGCCGTGTGGGAGTCAGAGACCCAGTACTTC

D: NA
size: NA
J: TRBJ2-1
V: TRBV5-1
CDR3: CASSYSSKLTTYNEQFF
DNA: TGCGCCAGCAGCTACTCTAGCAAACTTACGACCTACAATGAGCAGTTCTTC

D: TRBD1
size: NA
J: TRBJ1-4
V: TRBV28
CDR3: CASSRTGGYEKLFF
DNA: TGTGCCAGCAGTCGTACAGGGGGTTATGAAAAACTGTTTTTT

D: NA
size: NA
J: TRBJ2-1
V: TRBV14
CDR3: CASSQVGRENNNEQFF
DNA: TGTGCCAGCAGCCAAGTAGGGCGGGAAAATAACAATGAGCAGTTCTTC

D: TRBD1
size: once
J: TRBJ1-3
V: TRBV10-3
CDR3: CAIGTGSFSGNTIYF
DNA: TGTGCCATCGGGACAGGCAGCTTCTCTGGAAACACCATATATTTT

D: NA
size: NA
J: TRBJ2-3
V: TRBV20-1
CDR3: CSATSNATQYF
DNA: TGCAGTGCTACCTCGAATGCTACGCAGTATTTT

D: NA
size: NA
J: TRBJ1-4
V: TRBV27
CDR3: CASSLGRDNEKLFF
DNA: TGTGCCAGCAGCCTTGGTAGGGATAATGAAAAACTGTTTTTT

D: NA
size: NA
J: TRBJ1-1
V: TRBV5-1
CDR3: CASSFQGENTEAFF
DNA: TGCGCCAGCAGCTTTCAAGGGGAGAACACTGAAGCTTTCTTT

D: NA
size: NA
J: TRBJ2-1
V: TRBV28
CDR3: CASVGAPSYNEQFF
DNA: TGTGCCAGCGTCGGAGCCCCCTCCTACAATGAGCAGTTCTTC

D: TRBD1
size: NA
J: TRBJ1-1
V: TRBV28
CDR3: CASSSNRGQGAFF
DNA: TGTGCCAGCAGTTCCAACAGGGGGCAAGGTGCTTTCTTT

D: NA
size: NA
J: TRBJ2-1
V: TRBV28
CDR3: CASIEGTEYNEQFF
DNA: TGTGCCAGCATCGAGGGGACTGAGTACAATGAGCAGTTCTTC

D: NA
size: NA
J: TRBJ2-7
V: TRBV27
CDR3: CASSPTSFPYEQYF
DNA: TGTGCCAGCTCGCCTACTAGTTTTCCCTACGAGCAGTACTTC

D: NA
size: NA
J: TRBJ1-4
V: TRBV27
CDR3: CASSLGQGWGEKLFF
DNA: TGTGCCAGCAGTTTAGGCCAGGGATGGGGTGAAAAACTGTTTTTT

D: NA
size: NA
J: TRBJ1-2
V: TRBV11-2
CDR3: CASSLAGASNYGYTF
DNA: TGTGCCAGCAGTCTTGCAGGGGCTTCTAACTATGGCTACACCTTC

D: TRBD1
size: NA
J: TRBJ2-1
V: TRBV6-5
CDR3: CASRFRTGVSEQFF
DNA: TGTGCCAGCAGGTTCCGGACAGGGGTTTCTGAGCAGTTCTTC

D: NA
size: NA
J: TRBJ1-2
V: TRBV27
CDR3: CASRHKQGTNYGYTF
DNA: TGTGCCAGCAGACACAAACAGGGTACTAACTATGGCTACACCTTC

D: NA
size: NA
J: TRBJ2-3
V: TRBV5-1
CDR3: CASSLESGADTQYF
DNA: TGCGCCAGCAGCTTGGAGTCGGGCGCGGATACGCAGTATTTT

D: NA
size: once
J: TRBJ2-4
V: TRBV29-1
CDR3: CSGEQENIQYF
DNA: TGCAGCGGGGAACAAGAAAACATTCAGTACTTC

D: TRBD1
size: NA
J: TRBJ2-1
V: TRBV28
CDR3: CASSPFGTGKNNEQFF
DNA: TGTGCCAGCAGCCCATTCGGGACAGGGAAGAACAATGAGCAGTTCTTC

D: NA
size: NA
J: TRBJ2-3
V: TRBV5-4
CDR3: CASSQTTGGDTQYF
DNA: TGTGCCAGCAGCCAAACGACTGGGGGAGATACGCAGTATTTT

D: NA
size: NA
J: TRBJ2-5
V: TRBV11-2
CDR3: CASSSLRGGRQETQYF
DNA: TGTGCCAGCAGCTCTTTAAGGGGCGGACGACAAGAGACCCAGTACTTC

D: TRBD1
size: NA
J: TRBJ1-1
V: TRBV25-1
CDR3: CASSAQGGGNTEAFF
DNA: TGTGCCAGCAGTGCTCAAGGGGGCGGGAACACTGAAGCTTTCTTT

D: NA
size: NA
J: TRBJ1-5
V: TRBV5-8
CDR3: CASSLVGGGQPQHF
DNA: TGTGCCAGCAGCTTGGTGGGAGGAGGACAGCCCCAGCATTTT

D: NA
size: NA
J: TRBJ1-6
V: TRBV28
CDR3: CASSPGQKNSPLHF
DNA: TGTGCCAGCAGCCCGGGACAAAAAAATTCACCCCTCCACTTT

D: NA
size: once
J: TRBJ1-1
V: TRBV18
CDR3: CASSPGTAMNTEAFF
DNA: TGTGCCAGCTCACCTGGGACGGCGATGAACACTGAAGCTTTCTTT